What follows are 29 T cell receptor beta chains derived from one specimen sequenced in a study of blood T cell repertoires in COVID-19. The repertoire was sequenced with immunoSEQ multiplex PCR; TCRdb's copy has only in-frame clones and lacks some. Here the sample spans 300,000 to 350,000 clones, around 90% being singletons. The specimen sequenced was PBMCs or T cells enriched from blood (not recorded which). The source of these receptors is a young woman with acute COVID-19.

Comment on this clone: A read error may produce the germline difference seen at one junction end. V usage is TRBV13 and J usage is TRBJ2-7; D is unresolved. CDR1 is PRHDT and CDR2 is FYEKMQ in the germline V gene (reference sequence). The CDR3 is 14 amino acids. This CDR3 reads CASSLGLASYEQYF. In nucleotides, the CDR3 is TGTGCCAGCAGCCTAGGATTGGCCTCCTACGAGCAGTACTTC. The full variable domain, rest sourced from reference TRBV13 and TRBJ2-7, is AAGVIQSPRHLIKEKRETATLKCYPIPRHDTVYWYQQGPGQDPQFLISFYEKMQSDKGSIPDRFSAQQFSDYHSELNMSSLELGDSALYFCASSLGLASYEQYFGPGTRLTVT.

The J gene is TRBJ2-7, the V gene TRBV29-1; 9 bases fit TRBD2. The CDR3 runs 14 residues. Per the germline V gene, CDR1 is SQVTM and CDR2 is ANQGSEA. The CDR3 nucleotides read TGCACACGAACTTCACTAGCGGGTACGTACGAGCAGTACTTC. Translated: CTRTSLAGTYEQYF.

About this clone itself: Other DNA sequences within the sample encode an identical CDR3. The chain couples TRBV9 to TRBJ2-6, with D perhaps TRBD1 (5 bases). V was cut by 0 bases and J by 2 bases, with 6 bases left in between. The germline CDR1 and CDR2 sequences are SGDLS and YYNGEE. The CDR3 sequence is 15 residues long. The CDR3 sequence is CASSVVGAGANVLTF. The CDR3, as DNA: TGTGCCAGCAGCGTAGTAGGGGCTGGGGCCAACGTCCTGACTTTC.

This chain uses TRBV19 with TRBJ2-5, with TRBD2 matching 10 bases. Germline V CDR1 and CDR2: LNHDA, SQIVND (reference sequence). The CDR3 is 15 residues long. Trimming took 1 base from V and 6 from J; bases not matched to a gene: 5. CDR3 sequence reads: CASSIVAGGSQTQYF. The CDR3 coding sequence is TGTGCCAGTAGTATAGTAGCGGGGGGCAGTCAGACCCAGTACTTC.

The chain has TRBV7-9 and TRBJ1-4; D gene ambiguous. Between the trimmed V and J ends, which lost 10 bases and 8 bases, there was a span of 20 bases. Looked up from germline, CDR1 is SEHNR and CDR2 is FQNEAQ (reference sequence). This CDR3 has 14 residues. The CDR3 is CAIPSSDTTEKLFF. CDR3 DNA sequence: TGTGCCATCCCATCGAGCGATACAACGGAAAAACTGTTTTTT.

The chain is built from TRBV19 and TRBJ1-1, with a weak D call TRBD1 (6 bases). V was trimmed by 4 bases and J by 2 bases, leaving 8 bases between them. Germline CDR1 reads LNHDA; CDR2 reads SQIVND (reference sequence). The CDR3 is 13 residues long. Written as DNA, the CDR3 is TGTGCCAGTAGTAGGACAGAAAACACTGAAGCTTTCTTT. This gives the protein CASSRTENTEAFF.

This chain connects TRBV5-6 to TRBJ2-1; 9 nucleotides align to TRBD2. CDR1 is SGHDT, CDR2 YYEEEE, per germline. The V gene end was trimmed by 0 bases and the J gene end by 7 bases; junction bases not matched to a gene: 14. The length of the CDR3 is 18 residues. The CDR3 sequence: CASSLDLGTSPTLNEQFF. The CDR3 nucleotides are TGTGCCAGCAGCTTGGACCTCGGGACTAGCCCAACTTTGAATGAGCAGTTCTTC.

The rearrangement joins TRBV7-9 to TRBJ2-3, with TRBD2 matching 10 bases. CDR1 and CDR2 from the germline V gene are SEHNR and FQNEAQ (reference sequence). Unmatched junction bases numbered 8, after V lost 5 bases and J lost 3 bases. The CDR3 is made up of 16 amino acids. The CDR3 sequence is CASSPLLAGATDTQYF. CDR3 coding DNA: TGTGCCAGCAGCCCCCTGCTAGCGGGGGCAACAGATACGCAGTATTTT. The entire variable domain, with the rest obtained from reference TRBV7-9 and TRBJ2-3, is as follows: DTGVSQNPRHKITKRGQNVTFRCDPISEHNRLYWYRQTLGQGPEFLTYFQNEAQLEKSRLLSDRFSAERPKGSFSTLEIQRTEQGDSAMYLCASSPLLAGATDTQYFGPGTRLTVL.

The CDR3 nucleotides read TGCAGTGCTAGTAAAGAGGCGGCTTATGGCTACACCTTC. It is translated as CSASKEAAYGYTF. This chain uses TRBV20-1 with TRBJ1-2; D gene uncertain. The CDR3 has 13 amino acids. Trimming stripped 3 bases from V and 5 bases from J, with 13 bases between. Germline lookup yields CDR1 DFQATT and CDR2 SNEGSKA (reference sequence).

This chain joins TRBV27 and TRBJ1-6; a weak D match, TRBD1 (6 bases). The CDR3 totals 16 residues. Trimming stripped 3 bases from V and 5 bases from J, with 14 bases between. CDR1 and CDR2 (germline): MNHEY, SMNVEV (reference sequence). DNA for the CDR3: TGTGCCAGCAGTTTTCGAGGGGGAGTCGATAATTCACCCCTCCACTTT. Residues: CASSFRGGVDNSPLHF.

The rearrangement links TRBV11-2 to TRBJ2-1; 8 bases align to TRBD2. Germline CDR1 and CDR2: SGHAT and FQNNGV. The CDR3 extends over 16 amino acids. V dropped 4 bases and J dropped 7; count of bases not matched to a gene: 12. This chain's CDR3 is CASSWWRSGSSNEQFF. CDR3 DNA sequence: TGTGCCAGCAGCTGGTGGCGGAGCGGGAGTAGTAATGAGCAGTTCTTC.

This chain links TRBV28 with TRBJ2-1; TRBD2 matches at 13 bases. The CDR3 loop spans 16 amino acids. V trimming: 6 bases; J trimming: 8 bases; junction bases outside the gene matches: 10. Germline-derived CDR1 and CDR2 are MDHEN and SYDVKM. The CDR3 sequence: CASSRGLAGELDEQFF. Written as DNA, the CDR3 is TGTGCCAGCAGCCGTGGACTAGCGGGAGAATTGGATGAGCAGTTCTTC.

CDR3 sequence: CASSGAQVAITEAFF. The CDR3 region has the DNA TGTGCCAGCAGCGGAGCTCAGGTGGCGATCACTGAAGCTTTCTTT. This chain links TRBV9 with TRBJ1-1; D is ambiguous. The length of the CDR3 is 15 residues. V lost 3 bases and J 4 bases, leaving 16 bases between the germline ends. Germline V CDR1 and CDR2: SGDLS, YYNGEE.

This rearrangement joins TRBV5-4 to TRBJ2-1; TRBD2 agrees at 8 bases. Per the germline V gene, CDR1 is SGHNT and CDR2 is YYREEE (reference sequence). The CDR3 spans 15 residues. Trimming cost V 4 bases and J 6 bases; bases outside gene matches: 9. CDR3 DNA: TGTGCCAGCAGCCCGGGGGCGGGAGGCGCCAATGAGCAGTTCTTC. This sequence encodes CASSPGAGGANEQFF.

The chain carries TRBV5-5 and TRBJ2-5, with 12 bases aligning to TRBD2. The length of the CDR3 is 17 residues. Germline loops: CDR1 SGHKS, CDR2 YYEKEE (reference sequence). Trimming at V came to 1 base and at J to 3 bases, leaving 7 bases not matched to a gene. The DNA of the CDR3 is TGTGCCAGCAGCTTGAGGCTAGCGGGAGGGATCGAAGAGACCCAGTACTTC. As protein: CASSLRLAGGIEETQYF.

V is TRBV18 and J is TRBJ1-4; the D is unclear. The CDR3 has 15 amino acids. The germline V gene encodes CDR1 KGHSH and CDR2 LQKENI. V was cut by 1 base and J by 4 bases, with 10 bases left in between. CDR3 DNA: TGTGCCAGCTCACCACGGGAGGCCCTTAATGAAAAACTGTTTTTT. Residues: CASSPREALNEKLFF.

The rearrangement joins TRBV29-1 to TRBJ2-5, with 9 bases matching TRBD2. Germline CDR1 is SQVTM and CDR2 is ANQGSEA. The CDR3 has 14 amino acids. V trimming: 5 bases; J trimming: 5 bases; junction bases outside the gene matches: 9. Written as DNA, the CDR3 is TGCAGCGTTCTCCTTAGCGGGAGCGGGGAGACCCAGTACTTC. It codes for CSVLLSGSGETQYF.

This chain links TRBV6-5 with TRBJ2-7; the match to TRBD2 covers 8 bases. The CDR3 totals 15 residues. V was pared by 8 bases and J by 6 bases, with 15 bases of the junction left unmatched. The germline V gene has CDR1 MNHEY and CDR2 SVGAGI. In DNA, the CDR3 is TGTGCCAGCGTCCCTCCCCCCGGGGGGGTGAGCGAGCAGTACTTC. Amino acid sequence: CASVPPPGGVSEQYF.

The gene calls are TRBV19 and TRBJ2-1; 7 bases match TRBD2. CDR1 LNHDA and CDR2 SQIVND come from the germline V gene (reference sequence). Unmatched junction bases numbered 10, after V lost 9 bases and J lost 2 bases. This CDR3 has 15 amino acids. This chain's CDR3 is CASSRGGFTYNEQFF. The CDR3 bases are TGTGCCAGCTCCCGGGGAGGGTTTACCTACAATGAGCAGTTCTTC.

The V call is TRBV19, the J call TRBJ2-3; D possibly corresponds to TRBD1 (6 bases). Trimming shortened V by 4 bases and J by 4 bases, and 12 bases separated the two germline ends. Germline loops: CDR1 LNHDA, CDR2 SQIVND (reference sequence). There are 14 residues in the CDR3. Written as DNA, the CDR3 is TGTGCCAGTAGTAGACCCGAGGGGGCAGATACGCAGTATTTT. It yields the protein CASSRPEGADTQYF.

This clone was counted a single time. The gene calls are TRBV19 and TRBJ1-6, with TRBD1 matching over 8 bases. The CDR3 has 13 residues. V dropped 6 bases and J dropped 8; count of bases not matched to a gene: 3. Per germline, CDR1 LNHDA and CDR2 SQIVND (reference sequence). The CDR3 loop is CASSQQGDSPLHF. For the CDR3, the DNA is TGTGCCAGTAGCCAACAGGGGGATTCACCCCTCCACTTT.

The chain joins TRBV19 to TRBJ1-5, with D hard to call. The CDR3 is 16 amino acids. V was cut by 0 bases and J by 4 bases, with 13 bases left in between. CDR1 LNHDA and CDR2 SQIVND come from the germline V gene (reference sequence). CDR3 amino acids: CASSIEARLYNQPQHF. Written as DNA, the CDR3 is TGTGCCAGTAGTATAGAAGCCAGGCTTTATAATCAGCCCCAGCATTTT.

The rearrangement uses TRBV5-1 and TRBJ2-7; 9 bases map to TRBD1. The trim removed 3 bases at V and 5 bases at J, leaving 12 bases unmatched. Germline V CDR1 and CDR2: SGHRS, YFSETQ. The CDR3 consists of 16 residues. For the CDR3, the DNA is TGCGCCAGCAGCTGGGCGCCGGGACAGGGAGCGGACGAGCAGTACTTC. Translated, it gives CASSWAPGQGADEQYF.

The rearrangement uses TRBV28 and TRBJ1-5, with TRBD1 as a possible D gene (5 bases). Germline V gene lookup returns CDR1 MDHEN and CDR2 SYDVKM. Deletions cut 3 bases from V and 7 bases from J, with 13 bases between. This CDR3 spans 14 amino acids. CDR3: CASSLGGVLQPQHF. The CDR3 DNA is TGTGCCAGCAGTTTGGGGGGGGTCCTACAGCCCCAGCATTTT. Variable domain in full (rest from reference TRBV28 and TRBJ1-5): DVKVTQSSRYLVKRTGEKVFLECVQDMDHENMFWYRQDPGLGLRLIYFSYDVKMKEKGDIPEGYSVSREKKERFSLILESASTNQTSMYLCASSLGGVLQPQHFGDGTRLSIL.

The V call is TRBV28, the J call TRBJ1-2, with TRBD1 as a possible D gene (5 bases). Per germline, CDR1 MDHEN and CDR2 SYDVKM. Trimming removed 2 bases at V and 3 bases at J, with 10 bases between. The length of the CDR3 is 14 residues. The CDR3 sequence is CASSLGTGDYGYTF. The DNA for the CDR3 is TGTGCCAGCAGTTTAGGAACAGGAGACTATGGCTACACCTTC.

The J gene is TRBJ1-1, the V gene TRBV5-1, with a tentative D call TRBD1 (6 bases). CDR1 is SGHRS, CDR2 YFSETQ, per germline. V was trimmed by 4 bases and J by 5 bases, leaving 15 bases between them. This CDR3 has 14 residues. DNA for the CDR3: TGCGCCAGCAGCCTTACCGGACAGTCAACTGAAGCTTTCTTT. Protein: CASSLTGQSTEAFF. Variable domain in full (rest from reference TRBV5-1 and TRBJ1-1): KAGVTQTPRYLIKTRGQQVTLSCSPISGHRSVSWYQQTPGQGLQFLFEYFSETQRNKGNFPGRFSGRQFSNSRSEMNVSTLELGDSALYLCASSLTGQSTEAFFGQGTRLTVV.

This clone was picked up one time. The genes are TRBV30 and TRBJ1-2; TRBD1 matches 8 bases. CDR3 size: 13 residues. Trimming took 2 bases from V and 8 from J; bases not matched to a gene: 7. CDR1 and CDR2 (germline): GTSNPN, SVGIG (reference sequence). The CDR3 sequence is CAWSLDRDRGYTF. The CDR3 nucleotides read TGTGCCTGGAGTTTGGACAGGGACCGCGGCTACACCTTC. Combining the CDR3 with reference TRBV30 and TRBJ1-2 gives the whole variable domain SQTIHQWPATLVQPVGSPLSLECTVEGTSNPNLYWYRQAAGRGLQLLFYSVGIGQISSEVPQNLSASRPQDRQFILSSKKLLLSDSGFYLCAWSLDRDRGYTFGSGTRLTVV.

This sequence joins TRBV28 and TRBJ2-7; 10 bases fit TRBD2. Unmatched junction bases numbered 4, after V lost 5 bases and J lost 3 bases. The CDR3 is 14 residues long. The germline V gene has CDR1 MDHEN and CDR2 SYDVKM. In DNA form, the CDR3 reads TGTGCCAGCAGTACCGGGACTAGCGTCTACGAGCAGTACTTC. Protein: CASSTGTSVYEQYF.

This chain joins TRBV12-3 or TRBV12-4 and TRBJ2-7; D gene unclear. The CDR3 extends over 11 amino acids. Trimming stripped 5 bases from V and 5 bases from J, with 7 bases between. As DNA, the CDR3 is TGTGCCAGCAGTCCCAGTGACGAGCAGTACTTC. It is translated as CASSPSDEQYF.